A single sample gave rise to the 13 T cell receptor beta chains below, sequenced in a study of cytomegalovirus exposure and HLA in healthy donors. The PCR contained 60 Vbeta and 13 Jbeta primers. Sequenced by immunoSEQ multiplex PCR; TCRdb stores in-frame clones only, minus some. Of some 130,000 clones in the sample, about 74% were seen once. Sequenced material: PBMCs. These receptors originate from a man in his forties in good health and CMV-seronegative.

The chain links TRBV4-1 to TRBJ1-1; TRBD1 agrees at 10 bases. The trim removed 2 bases at V and 3 bases at J, leaving 9 bases unmatched. There are 17 residues in the CDR3. Germline V gene lookup returns CDR1 MGHRA and CDR2 YSYEKL. CDR3 in amino acids: CASSQTGTGTGDTEAFF. CDR3 nucleotides: TGCGCCAGCAGCCAAACGGGTACCGGGACAGGGGACACTGAAGCTTTCTTT.

The chain has TRBV2 and TRBJ1-4, with 7 bases identical to TRBD1. The CDR3 loop spans 15 amino acids. J was trimmed by 3 bases and V by 7 bases; bases with no gene match: 8. Germline lookup yields CDR1 SNHLY and CDR2 FYNNEI. CDR3 in amino acids: CASTRDSNPNEKLFF. CDR3 bases: TGTGCCAGCACTAGGGACAGTAACCCTAATGAAAAACTGTTTTTT.

This chain links TRBV5-1 with TRBJ2-1; TRBD2 agrees at 7 bases. Germline V gene lookup returns CDR1 SGHRS and CDR2 YFSETQ. The CDR3 consists of 13 residues. V lost 0 bases and J lost 11; bases outside the gene matches: 5. The CDR3 DNA reads as TGCGCCAGCAGCTTGGAGGCGGGAGCCAAGCAGTTCTTC. Translation gives CASSLEAGAKQFF.

This clone showed up just once. V and J are TRBV6-5 and TRBJ1-2, with D maybe TRBD1 (6 bases). Germline V CDR1 and CDR2: MNHEY, SVGAGI. Trimming stripped 2 bases from V and 9 bases from J, with 13 bases between. The CDR3 runs 13 residues. This CDR3 reads CASSYVGGPSYTF. The CDR3 DNA reads TGTGCCAGCAGTTACGTCGGGGGGCCGAGCTACACCTTC.

This clone was counted a single time. The chain is built from TRBV19 and TRBJ1-6; D is possibly TRBD1 (6 bases). Trimming took 6 bases from V and 10 from J, leaving 13 bases between them. The CDR3 consists of 13 residues. Germline CDR1 is LNHDA and CDR2 is SQIVND (reference sequence). The CDR3: CASRATGASPLHF. The CDR3 nucleotides are TGTGCCAGTAGGGCGACAGGCGCCTCACCCCTCCACTTT.

In this sample, this clone turned up a few times. The chain carries TRBV4-2 and TRBJ2-1; 10 bases align to TRBD2. CDR1 and CDR2 from the germline V gene are LGHNA and YNFKEQ. The CDR3 is made up of 16 amino acids. V was clipped by 0 bases and J by 6 bases; unmatched bases: 5. The CDR3 nucleotides are TGTGCCAGCAGCCAAGATGGGGGACTAGCGAGCAATGAGCAGTTCTTC. As protein: CASSQDGGLASNEQFF.

The J gene is TRBJ1-3, the V gene TRBV7-3; TRBD1 matches 8 bases. Germline values: CDR1 SGHTA, CDR2 FQGTGA. The trim removed 5 bases at V and 4 bases at J, leaving 7 bases unmatched. The CDR3 contains 15 residues. The CDR3 is CASSTRTGQGNTIYF. CDR3 DNA: TGTGCCAGCAGCACACGGACAGGGCAAGGAAACACCATATATTTT.

V usage is TRBV7-8 and J usage is TRBJ2-3; 11 bases fit TRBD2. J was trimmed by 8 bases and V by 5 bases; bases with no gene match: 6. The length of the CDR3 is 14 residues. From germline, CDR1 is SGHVS and CDR2 FQNEAQ. The DNA for the CDR3 is TGTGCCAGCAGCCCGCCGGGACTAGCGGTTACGCAGTATTTT. Protein sequence: CASSPPGLAVTQYF.

This clone showed up just once. The chain uses TRBV29-1 and TRBJ1-2; no clear D. The CDR3 runs to 15 residues. The germline V gene encodes CDR1 SQVTM and CDR2 ANQGSEA. Trimming stripped 0 bases from V and 5 bases from J, with 16 bases between. The CDR3 region has the DNA TGCAGCGTTGAAGATAGGACTACTAATTCTTATGGCTACACCTTC. Protein: CSVEDRTTNSYGYTF.

This clone occurred a few times. The chain recombines TRBV19 with TRBJ2-5; 11 bases fit TRBD2. The CDR3 spans 17 residues. From germline, CDR1 is LNHDA and CDR2 SQIVND (reference sequence). V was pared by 2 bases and J by 5 bases, with 10 bases of the junction left unmatched. CDR3 DNA sequence: TGTGCCAGTAGTATAATTGCTAGCGGGGGGACCCACGAGACCCAGTACTTC. It is translated as CASSIIASGGTHETQYF.

The V call is TRBV7-9, the J call TRBJ2-1, with TRBD1 matching over 11 bases. V was pared by 2 bases and J by 5 bases, with 5 bases of the junction left unmatched. The V gene's germline CDR1 is SEHNR and CDR2 FQNEAQ (reference sequence). The CDR3 has 16 residues. The CDR3 protein is CASSLKGTGGDNEQFF. The CDR3 DNA follows: TGTGCCAGCAGCTTAAAAGGGACAGGGGGTGACAATGAGCAGTTCTTC.

The genes are TRBV6-5 and TRBJ2-1; 7 positions agree with TRBD1. Germline V lookup: CDR1 MNHEY, CDR2 SVGAGI. This CDR3 comprises 15 residues. J gave up 0 bases and V 5 bases, and 4 bases lay outside the gene matches. CDR3 bases: TGTGCCAGCAGTACACAGGGGAGCTCCTACAATGAGCAGTTCTTC. This sequence encodes CASSTQGSSYNEQFF.

V is TRBV28 and J is TRBJ2-5; 7 bases map to TRBD1. Gene TRBJ2-7 matches the end of the DNA better, so the J call may be wrong. From germline, CDR1 is MDHEN and CDR2 SYDVKM. This CDR3 spans 13 amino acids. The CDR3 here is CASSPGTVFEQYF. CDR3 nucleotides: TGTGCCAGCAGTCCCGGGACAGTTTTCGAGCAGTACTTC.